This T cell receptor (beta chain) was identified during a study of blood T cells in healthy people across ages. PCR was performed a second time for about 6 to 12 cycles using a sample-barcoded 5' primer and a J-beta primer mix. TCRdb reprocessed the 5' RACE reads via MiXCR and lists one record per CDR3 protein. This table has some 800,000 distinct CDR3 sequences, 25% appearing once. Germline V gene data show CDR1 as LNHNV and CDR2 as YYDKDF (reference sequence). V was trimmed by 2 bases and J by 1 base, leaving 6 bases between them. The CDR3 sequence is 14 residues long. The sample was also linked to a second study, of T cells of mothers and their children. That source notes: Evidence of persistent microchimeric T cell clones was absent.

The gene calls are TRBV15 and TRBJ1-3; D might be TRBD1 (5 bases). Specimen: blood. The sequence was obtained from a boy aged 5 to 17 in good health. The DNA of the CDR3 is TGTGCCACCAGCAGACAGGGATCTGGAAACACCATATATTTT. This gives the protein CATSRQGSGNTIYF.